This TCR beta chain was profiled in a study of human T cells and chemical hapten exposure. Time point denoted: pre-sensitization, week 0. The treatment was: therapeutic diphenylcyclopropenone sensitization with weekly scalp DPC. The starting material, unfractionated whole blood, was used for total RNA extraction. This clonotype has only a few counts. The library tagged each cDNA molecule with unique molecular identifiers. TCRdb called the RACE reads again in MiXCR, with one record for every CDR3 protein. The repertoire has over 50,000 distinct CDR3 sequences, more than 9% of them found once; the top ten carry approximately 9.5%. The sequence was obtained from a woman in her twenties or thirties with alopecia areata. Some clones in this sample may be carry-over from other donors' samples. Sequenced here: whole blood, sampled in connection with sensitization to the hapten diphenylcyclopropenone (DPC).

The CDR3 bases are TGTGCCAGCAGTGTCTTCGGGGTATCTGCCCACGAGCAGTACTTC. Translating gives CASSVFGVSAHEQYF. This chain uses TRBV6-1 with TRBJ2-7; tentatively, D is TRBD2 (5 bases). The germline V gene has CDR1 MNHNS and CDR2 SASEGT. The CDR3 length is 15 residues. Trimming removed 4 bases from V and 5 bases from J, with 18 bases in between.